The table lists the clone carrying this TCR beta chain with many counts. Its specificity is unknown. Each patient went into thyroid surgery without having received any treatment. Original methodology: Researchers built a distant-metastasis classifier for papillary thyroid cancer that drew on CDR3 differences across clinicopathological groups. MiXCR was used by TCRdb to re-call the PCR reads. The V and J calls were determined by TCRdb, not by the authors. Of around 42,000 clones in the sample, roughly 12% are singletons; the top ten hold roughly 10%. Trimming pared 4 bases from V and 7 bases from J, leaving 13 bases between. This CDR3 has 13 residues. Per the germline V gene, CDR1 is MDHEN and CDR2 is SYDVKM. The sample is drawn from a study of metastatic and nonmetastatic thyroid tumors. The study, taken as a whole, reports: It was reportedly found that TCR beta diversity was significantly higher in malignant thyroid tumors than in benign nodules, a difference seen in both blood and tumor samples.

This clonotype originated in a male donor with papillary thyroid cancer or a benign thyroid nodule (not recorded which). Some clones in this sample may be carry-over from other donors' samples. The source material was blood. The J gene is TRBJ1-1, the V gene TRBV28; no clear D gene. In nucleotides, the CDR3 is TGTGCCAGCAGTTCCCTCGGAGGGATTGAAGCTTTCTTT. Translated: CASSSLGGIEAFF.